Shown below are 22 T cell receptor beta chains from a single sample sequenced in a study of post-analysis software for immune sequencing data. Unique molecular identifiers were built into the TCR beta cDNA libraries. TCRdb independently ran MiXCR on the PCR reads; one entry per CDR3 protein. The sample has approximately 570,000 distinct CDR3 sequences; around 40% are singletons. Study-wide points: Roughly 5 TRBV segments were significantly more frequent in patients than in controls. TRBV5-6, TRBV5-1 and TRBV20-1 were among these segments.

No antigen is known for these receptors. What was sequenced was blood. The receptors here all came from a girl between 10 and 17 years old with multiple sclerosis.

The V gene is TRBV27, the J gene TRBJ1-5; D unclear. The germline gives CDR1 MNHEY, CDR2 SMNVEV (reference sequence). Trimming shortened V by 4 bases and J by 3 bases, and 10 bases separated the two germline ends. There are 14 residues in the CDR3. The DNA of the CDR3 is TGTGCCAGCAGTTCAGCGGAAAACAATCAGCCCCAGCATTTT. Encoded protein: CASSSAENNQPQHF.

This sequence joins TRBV5-4 and TRBJ1-2, with D maybe TRBD1 (6 bases). The CDR3 is 15 amino acids. Germline values: CDR1 SGHNT, CDR2 YYREEE (reference sequence). V was clipped by 0 bases and J by 3 bases, with 12 bases between them. The CDR3 coding sequence is TGTGCCAGCAGCTTGGACCCAGGGGAGTACTATGGCTACACCTTC. Encoded protein: CASSLDPGEYYGYTF.

This clonotype has more than one count but fewer than ten. The rearrangement joins TRBV20-1 to TRBJ1-2; weak D call: TRBD1 (5 bases). The CDR3 runs 14 residues. V dropped 0 bases and J dropped 3 bases, with 11 bases sitting between them. Germline V gives CDR1 DFQATT, CDR2 SNEGSKA (reference sequence). The CDR3 is CSARDDGTDYGYTF. CDR3 bases: TGCAGTGCTAGAGATGACGGGACGGACTATGGCTACACCTTC.

The chain combines TRBV5-1 with TRBJ1-1; perhaps TRBD1 as D (6 bases). The V gene's germline CDR1 is SGHRS and CDR2 YFSETQ. With 2 bases removed from V and 4 bases from J, the gap between germline ends came to 12 bases. CDR3 size: 14 residues. CDR3 coding DNA: TGCGCCAGCAGCTTTGGATCAGGGGTCACTGAAGCTTTCTTT. It translates to CASSFGSGVTEAFF.

This clonotype came up a few times. The chain uses TRBV11-2 and TRBJ1-2; 8 nucleotides match TRBD1. The germline gives CDR1 SGHAT, CDR2 FQNNGV. The CDR3 has 14 residues. Trimming took 3 bases from V and 7 from J; bases not matched to a gene: 7. The CDR3 loop reads CASSFQDRVGGYTF. The CDR3 DNA reads TGTGCCAGCAGCTTCCAGGACAGGGTTGGTGGCTACACCTTC.

The V gene is TRBV7-8, the J gene TRBJ2-6; D is unclear. The germline V gene has CDR1 SGHVS and CDR2 FQNEAQ. Deletions cut 3 bases from V and 3 bases from J, with 15 bases between. This CDR3 spans 17 amino acids. CDR3 region: CASSFRVLSDGANVLTF. The CDR3 region has the DNA TGTGCCAGCAGCTTTAGGGTTTTATCGGATGGGGCCAACGTCCTGACTTTC.

Only a few counts were recorded for this clonotype. The chain couples TRBV12-3 or TRBV12-4 to TRBJ1-2; no firm D call. V shed 6 bases and J shed 7 bases, with 15 bases lying between them. CDR3 length: 13 amino acids. CDR3 coding DNA: TGTGCCAGCAGCCTCAGCGGTGGCGGTGGCTACACCTTC. Protein sequence: CASSLSGGGGYTF.

This clonotype was seen a single time. The chain uses TRBV6-6 and TRBJ2-6; D call uncertain. V lost 7 bases and J lost 3, with 4 bases in between. The CDR3 is made up of 12 amino acids. In germline, CDR1 is MNHNY, CDR2 SVGAGI (reference sequence). As DNA, the CDR3 is TGTGCCAGCAAGGATGGGGCCAACGTCCTGACTTTC. Its protein product is CASKDGANVLTF.

This clonotype was found a few times. The chain has TRBV11-2 and TRBJ2-3; 8 positions agree with TRBD2. J was trimmed by 14 bases and V by 6 bases; bases with no gene match: 13. The germline gives CDR1 SGHAT, CDR2 FQNNGV. The CDR3 consists of 13 residues. The CDR3 region has the DNA TGTGCCAGCAGTCCTGGGGGCAGGACTAGCCGGTATTTT. It yields the protein CASSPGGRTSRYF.

A few counts support this clonotype. V gene TRBV27 combines with J gene TRBJ2-3; TRBD2 agrees at 13 bases. With V trimmed by 7 bases and J by 2 bases, 12 bases remained unmatched. Germline V gene lookup returns CDR1 MNHEY and CDR2 SMNVEV (reference sequence). This CDR3 has 18 residues. The CDR3 here is CASTAPPGLAGHTDTQYF. CDR3 sequence (DNA): TGTGCCAGCACCGCCCCCCCGGGACTAGCGGGACACACAGATACGCAGTATTTT.

The chain joins TRBV12-3 or TRBV12-4 to TRBJ2-5; TRBD2 agrees at 10 bases. The CDR3 covers 15 residues. J was trimmed by 3 bases and V by 8 bases; bases with no gene match: 9. For the CDR3, the DNA is TGTGCCAGCGGTCCAAATGGACTAGCGGAAGAGACCCAGTACTTC. Protein sequence: CASGPNGLAEETQYF.

V and J are TRBV7-2 and TRBJ2-1; 16 bases are a match to TRBD2. CDR3 length: 16 residues. The V gene end was trimmed by 4 bases and the J gene end by 6 bases; junction bases not matched to a gene: 3. Germline loops: CDR1 SGHTA, CDR2 FQGNSA. Written as DNA, the CDR3 is TGTGCCAGCAGCTCGGGACTAGCGGGAGGGCCCAATGAGCAGTTCTTC. Its translation: CASSSGLAGGPNEQFF.

The rearrangement joins TRBV5-8 to TRBJ2-7, with a tentative D call TRBD2 (6 bases). The CDR3 is 15 residues long. Trimming cost V 0 bases and J 5 bases, with 15 bases left between them. Germline V CDR1 and CDR2: SGHTS, YDEGEE. CDR3 DNA: TGTGCCAGCAGCTTGGGTTCGGTCGGGGAGGACGAGCAGTACTTC. Translation gives CASSLGSVGEDEQYF.

This clonotype was observed a few times. The V call is TRBV3-1, the J call TRBJ1-4; D is unresolved. In germline, CDR1 is LGHDT, CDR2 YNNKEL (reference sequence). The germline V and J ends were trimmed by 1 base and 8 bases, with 8 bases remaining between them. The CDR3 sequence is 13 residues long. The CDR3 protein is CASSQGLREKLFF. The CDR3 region has the DNA TGTGCCAGCAGCCAAGGTTTGAGGGAAAAACTGTTTTTT.

The chain has TRBV7-6 and TRBJ2-3; no clear D gene. The CDR3 is 20 amino acids. Per germline, CDR1 SGHVS and CDR2 FNYEAQ. Trimming pared 4 bases from V and 0 bases from J, leaving 26 bases between. The CDR3 reads CASSYRASSSTYRSTDTQYF. In DNA, the CDR3 is TGTGCCAGCAGCTACCGGGCCTCTTCGAGCACCTACCGAAGCACAGATACGCAGTATTTT.

This clonotype was observed a handful of times. J is TRBJ2-3 and V is TRBV20-1; maybe TRBD2 (5 bases). There are 14 residues in the CDR3. The germline V gene has CDR1 DFQATT and CDR2 SNEGSKA (reference sequence). V lost 5 bases, J lost 1 base, and 13 bases lay in between. The CDR3 is CSARRRARTDTQYF. The CDR3 region has the DNA TGCAGTGCTCGAAGGCGGGCCCGCACAGATACGCAGTATTTT.

J is TRBJ2-3 and V is TRBV7-9; D gene unclear. This CDR3 is built from 14 residues. Germline V gene lookup returns CDR1 SEHNR and CDR2 FQNEAQ (reference sequence). Trimming removed 5 bases from V and 1 base from J, with 10 bases in between. CDR3 region: CASSIRQGTDTQYF. The CDR3 coding sequence is TGTGCCAGCAGCATAAGGCAGGGCACAGATACGCAGTATTTT.

The rearrangement links TRBV6-6 to TRBJ2-1; 9 bases fit TRBD2. The CDR3 has 16 residues. Germline assignment: CDR1 MNHNY and CDR2 SVGAGI (reference sequence). J was trimmed by 1 base and V by 6 bases; bases with no gene match: 7. The CDR3 sequence: CASRDGTSLSYNEQFF. The CDR3, as DNA: TGTGCCAGCAGAGATGGGACTAGCTTATCCTACAATGAGCAGTTCTTC.

The CDR3 DNA is TGTGCCAGCAAGAACCCTAACAGGGGCTGCAATGAGCAGTTCTTC. This encodes CASKNPNRGCNEQFF. The chain recombines TRBV12-3 or TRBV12-4 with TRBJ2-1; 7 nucleotides match TRBD1. V lost 7 bases to trimming and J lost 6 bases; unmatched junction nucleotides: 12. The CDR3 totals 15 residues.

This clonotype was seen many times. V gene TRBV11-2 combines with J gene TRBJ1-1, with no clear D. Germline CDR1 reads SGHAT; CDR2 reads FQNNGV. V was trimmed by 2 bases and J by 1 base, leaving 14 bases between them. This CDR3 region has 16 residues. CDR3 sequence: CASSLRPLGGNTEAFF. As DNA, the CDR3 is TGTGCCAGCAGCTTACGACCACTTGGAGGGAACACTGAAGCTTTCTTT.

As for this clonotype: Sequence at one end of the junction differs from germline and may be a read error. The V gene is TRBV5-1, the J gene TRBJ1-6; unclear D gene. The CDR3 consists of 12 residues. CDR1 SGHRS and CDR2 YFSETQ come from the germline V gene. The CDR3 here is CASSKENSPLHF. CDR3 bases: TGCGCCAGCAGCAAGGAGAATTCGCCCCTCCACTTT.

The V gene is TRBV6-5, the J gene TRBJ1-1; D not resolved. V gave up 0 bases and J gave up 3 bases, with 11 bases separating them. CDR1 is MNHEY, CDR2 SVGAGI, per germline. This CDR3 is 15 amino acids long. CDR3 bases: TGTGCCAGCAGTTACTCAGACCGGGGTTACACTGAAGCTTTCTTT. This translates into CASSYSDRGYTEAFF.